This T cell receptor beta chain stems from a study of spatial heterogeneity in lung cancer. General study points: Counts of expanded intratumoral alpha and beta TCRs tracked tumor mutation counts.

This clonotype is medium-sized within its sample. Antigen specificity is unknown. TCRdb itself ran the 5' RACE reads through MiXCR, one entry per CDR3 protein. The sample holds 3,000 to 4,000 distinct CDR3 sequences, about 5.4% seen once. Time point reported: sample taken at primary tumor resection. The CDR3 length is 16 residues. J was trimmed by 6 bases and V by 0 bases; bases with no gene match: 8. Germline V lookup: CDR1 SGHTA, CDR2 FQGNSA. Source: lung tumor tissue, taken at surgery. The sequence derives from a female donor with early-stage non-small cell lung cancer. This sequence joins TRBV7-2 and TRBJ1-5; 7 nucleotides align to TRBD1. CDR3: CASSLASQGGFQPQHF. As DNA, the CDR3 is TGTGCCAGCAGCTTAGCGAGCCAGGGGGGTTTTCAGCCCCAGCATTTT.